This is a list of T cell receptor beta chains from one sample in a study of breast tumors, draining lymph nodes, adjacent tissues. TCRdb called the multiplex PCR reads again in MiXCR, with one record for every CDR3 protein. This table holds roughly 120,000 distinct CDR3 sequences, nearly 20% found once. Sequenced material: axillary lymph node tissue. The receptors here all came from a female donor with breast cancer. Some clones in this sample may be carry-over from other donors' samples. CDR3s include the opening cysteine and the closing phenylalanine or tryptophan. Fields, in order: J gene, V gene, clone size, D gene, CDR3 DNA, CDR3 protein. A D gene is named only where the DNA matches it firmly. Clone size appears in some rows only: once, few, many, or a class for an expanded clone.

j_gene: TRBJ2-1
v_gene: TRBV7-9
abundance: many
d_gene: TRBD2
CDR3nt: TGTGCCAGCAGCTTAAAGACTAGCGGGACGGACAATGAGCAGTTCTTC
CDR3aa: CASSLKTSGTDNEQFF

j_gene: TRBJ1-5
v_gene: TRBV6-1
abundance: -
d_gene: -
CDR3nt: TGTGCCAGCAGTGAAGCGCAGGGACATGGCCAGCCCCAGCATTTT
CDR3aa: CASSEAQGHGQPQHF

j_gene: TRBJ1-4
v_gene: TRBV5-6
abundance: -
d_gene: -
CDR3nt: TGTGCCAGCAGCGGATCAGGAACCGCTAGGGAAAAACTGTTTTTT
CDR3aa: CASSGSGTAREKLFF

j_gene: TRBJ2-5
v_gene: TRBV5-1
abundance: many
d_gene: -
CDR3nt: TGCGCCAGCAGCTTGGATCTGAGCAGGGGGGGAGTGACCCAGTACTTC
CDR3aa: CASSLDLSRGGVTQYF

j_gene: TRBJ2-5
v_gene: TRBV6-6
abundance: many
d_gene: -
CDR3nt: TGTGCCAGCAGCGACCAGGCGGTCGGGAGTTGGGGCCAGTACTTC
CDR3aa: CASSDQAVGSWGQYF

j_gene: TRBJ1-6
v_gene: TRBV10-3
abundance: -
d_gene: -
CDR3nt: TGTGCCATCAGTTACCTGACAGCAAATAATTCACCCCTCCACTTT
CDR3aa: CAISYLTANNSPLHF

j_gene: TRBJ2-3
v_gene: TRBV24-1
abundance: many
d_gene: -
CDR3nt: TGTGCCACCAGTGATTTGGGGCTAGACACAGATACGCAGTATTTT
CDR3aa: CATSDLGLDTDTQYF

j_gene: TRBJ1-5
v_gene: TRBV19
abundance: many
d_gene: -
CDR3nt: TGTGCCAGTAGTATAGCAGCGTACGGCAATCAGCCCCAGCATTTT
CDR3aa: CASSIAAYGNQPQHF

j_gene: TRBJ1-4
v_gene: TRBV29-1
abundance: -
d_gene: TRBD1
CDR3nt: TGCAGCGTACCCGGGACAGGGGGGGCAACTAATGAAAAACTGTTTTTT
CDR3aa: CSVPGTGGATNEKLFF

j_gene: TRBJ2-5
v_gene: TRBV7-9
abundance: many
d_gene: -
CDR3nt: TGTGCCAGCAGCCTAACTTTAGGGACCCAGTACTTC
CDR3aa: CASSLTLGTQYF

j_gene: TRBJ1-5
v_gene: TRBV19
abundance: -
d_gene: TRBD1
CDR3nt: TGTGCCAGTCGGGACAGCCTCAATCAGCCCCAGCATTTT
CDR3aa: CASRDSLNQPQHF

j_gene: TRBJ2-5
v_gene: TRBV5-1
abundance: many
d_gene: TRBD1
CDR3nt: TGCGCCAGCACGACTGGACAGGGCCAAGAGACCCAGTACTTC
CDR3aa: CASTTGQGQETQYF

j_gene: TRBJ1-5
v_gene: TRBV24-1
abundance: many
d_gene: TRBD1
CDR3nt: TGTGCCACCAGTGATTCGGGACAGGGGGCGCGGCAGCCCCAGCATTTT
CDR3aa: CATSDSGQGARQPQHF

j_gene: TRBJ2-6
v_gene: TRBV3-1
abundance: -
d_gene: -
CDR3nt: TGTGCCAGCAGCCCCCCAGGACAGACTGGGGCCAACGTCCTGACTTTC
CDR3aa: CASSPPGQTGANVLTF

j_gene: TRBJ2-3
v_gene: TRBV24-1
abundance: many
d_gene: -
CDR3nt: TGTGCCACCAGTGACCTATTCACAGATACGCAGTATTTT
CDR3aa: CATSDLFTDTQYF

j_gene: TRBJ2-1
v_gene: TRBV19
abundance: many
d_gene: TRBD2
CDR3nt: TGTGCCAGCAGGACTAGCGGGGGGGACGAGCAGTTCTTC
CDR3aa: CASRTSGGDEQFF

j_gene: TRBJ2-3
v_gene: TRBV12-5
abundance: many
d_gene: -
CDR3nt: TGTGCTAGTGGTTTGGACACAGATACGCAGTATTTT
CDR3aa: CASGLDTDTQYF

j_gene: TRBJ2-3
v_gene: TRBV6-1
abundance: many
d_gene: -
CDR3nt: TGTGCCAGCATTTCGGGCTGGGAGCAGTATTTT
CDR3aa: CASISGWEQYF

j_gene: TRBJ2-5
v_gene: TRBV6-2/TRBV6-3
abundance: few
d_gene: TRBD2
CDR3nt: TGTGCCAGCAATTGGGGCGTAGCGGGGGACCAAGAGACCCAGTACTTC
CDR3aa: CASNWGVAGDQETQYF

j_gene: TRBJ1-5
v_gene: TRBV20-1
abundance: many
d_gene: -
CDR3nt: TGCAGTGCTGGACTGACAGGAGAGAGTCAGCCCCAGCATTTT
CDR3aa: CSAGLTGESQPQHF

j_gene: TRBJ2-4
v_gene: TRBV5-6
abundance: many
d_gene: -
CDR3nt: TGTGCCAGCAGCTTGGCAGGGGCCAAAAACATTCAGTACTTC
CDR3aa: CASSLAGAKNIQYF

j_gene: TRBJ2-7
v_gene: TRBV7-2
abundance: many
d_gene: TRBD2
CDR3nt: TGTGCCAGCAGCCAAACTAGCGGGAGAGGAGAGCAGTACTTC
CDR3aa: CASSQTSGRGEQYF

j_gene: TRBJ2-5
v_gene: TRBV2
abundance: many
d_gene: -
CDR3nt: TGTGCCAGCAGTGAACAAGCACAAGAGACCCAGTACTTC
CDR3aa: CASSEQAQETQYF

j_gene: TRBJ2-7
v_gene: TRBV20-1
abundance: many
d_gene: -
CDR3nt: TGCAGTGCTAGGGGTGGACAGAGCTACGAGCAGTACTTC
CDR3aa: CSARGGQSYEQYF

j_gene: TRBJ1-3
v_gene: TRBV3-1
abundance: -
d_gene: -
CDR3nt: TGTGCCAGCAGCCAGGCCAGAGTTGGAAACACCATATATTTT
CDR3aa: CASSQARVGNTIYF

j_gene: TRBJ1-5
v_gene: TRBV20-1
abundance: many
d_gene: -
CDR3nt: TGCAGTGCCACCTCACAGTCGGGTAGCAATCAGCCCCAGCATTTT
CDR3aa: CSATSQSGSNQPQHF

j_gene: TRBJ2-5
v_gene: TRBV3-1
abundance: few
d_gene: TRBD2
CDR3nt: TGTGCCAGCAGCCCGAGCGGGGGGGCCGCTGGGACCCAGTACTTC
CDR3aa: CASSPSGGAAGTQYF

j_gene: TRBJ2-7
v_gene: TRBV24-1
abundance: many
d_gene: TRBD2
CDR3nt: TGTGCCACCAGTGACTCACTAGCGGGAATATACGAGCAGTACTTC
CDR3aa: CATSDSLAGIYEQYF

j_gene: TRBJ2-5
v_gene: TRBV19
abundance: many
d_gene: TRBD2
CDR3nt: TGTGCCAGTAGCCCGACTAGCGGGATTCTGGAGACCCAGTACTTC
CDR3aa: CASSPTSGILETQYF

j_gene: TRBJ2-2
v_gene: TRBV5-1
abundance: many
d_gene: TRBD2
CDR3nt: TGCGCCAGCAGCTTCTCCAGCGGGGGGAACACCGGGGAGCTGTTTTTT
CDR3aa: CASSFSSGGNTGELFF

j_gene: TRBJ2-3
v_gene: TRBV24-1
abundance: many
d_gene: TRBD2
CDR3nt: TGTGCCACCAGTGATCCCAGCGGGAGTTCAGATACGCAGTATTTT
CDR3aa: CATSDPSGSSDTQYF

j_gene: TRBJ2-3
v_gene: TRBV2
abundance: many
d_gene: TRBD1
CDR3nt: TGTGCCAGCAGGGATGCAGGGGGCGGCACAGATACGCAGTATTTT
CDR3aa: CASRDAGGGTDTQYF

j_gene: TRBJ1-6
v_gene: TRBV7-9
abundance: many
d_gene: TRBD1
CDR3nt: TGTGCCAGCACAACAGGGGATGAAGGATCACCCCTCCACTTT
CDR3aa: CASTTGDEGSPLHF

j_gene: TRBJ2-3
v_gene: TRBV14
abundance: -
d_gene: -
CDR3nt: TGTGCCAGCAGCCACAGCGGGTCCCCAGGGGGTACGCAGTATTTT
CDR3aa: CASSHSGSPGGTQYF

j_gene: TRBJ2-1
v_gene: TRBV12-3/TRBV12-4
abundance: -
d_gene: TRBD1
CDR3nt: TGTGCCAGCAGTTTAGTCGCGGGACAGGGTAATGAGCAGTTCTTC
CDR3aa: CASSLVAGQGNEQFF

j_gene: TRBJ1-2
v_gene: TRBV29-1
abundance: many
d_gene: TRBD1
CDR3nt: TGCAGCGTTGAAGATGGCGCAGGGGGGTATGGCTACACCTTC
CDR3aa: CSVEDGAGGYGYTF

j_gene: TRBJ2-7
v_gene: TRBV5-5
abundance: many
d_gene: TRBD2
CDR3nt: TGTGCCAGCAGCTTCTTAACTAGCGGGAGCTCCATGCCCTACGAGCAGTACTTC
CDR3aa: CASSFLTSGSSMPYEQYF

j_gene: TRBJ2-1
v_gene: TRBV25-1
abundance: many
d_gene: TRBD1
CDR3nt: TGTGCCAGCAGTGAATCGGGGACAGGATACAATGAGCAGTTCTTC
CDR3aa: CASSESGTGYNEQFF

j_gene: TRBJ2-3
v_gene: TRBV9
abundance: -
d_gene: -
CDR3nt: TGTGCCAGCAGCGTAACCCCCCCAGAGAGCACAGATACGCAGTATTTT
CDR3aa: CASSVTPPESTDTQYF

j_gene: TRBJ2-3
v_gene: TRBV10-1
abundance: many
d_gene: -
CDR3nt: TGCGCCAGCAGTTCTTACTTGACAGATACGCAGTATTTT
CDR3aa: CASSSYLTDTQYF